This T cell receptor (beta chain) was profiled in a study of blood T cells in healthy people across ages (dated by TCRdb to 2013 to 2016). Looking at the study overall: In model experiments, roughly one uniquely barcoded TCR beta cDNA molecule per two T cells was captured by template switching. For two donors (one aged 18 to 30 and one aged 80 or older), the study analyzed two additional independent replicas of 1 million unique cDNA reads from the same blood draw. Age-related changes in TCR beta repertoire diversity were measured in the study by deep sequencing normalized with unique cDNA molecular identifiers. The donors were divided into four age groups: young (average around 17 years), middle-aged (over 35), aged (roughly 66) and long-lived (roughly 86). Donors of different ages were randomly distributed across sequencing lanes to avoid experimental bias.

Study-wide findings and limitations: Compared with the aged group, the long-lived group had more naive CD4+ T cells, fewer expanded clones and increased TCR diversity, suggesting age selection. Total diversity estimates from one million sequenced T cells were considered lower bounds and underestimates. Conclusive comparison of naive and antigen-experienced compartments was prevented by the profiling of bulk unsorted PBMCs. The percentage of naive T cells measured by flow cytometry correlated strongly with observed TCR beta diversity. Because the CMV infection status of the donors was unknown, age-related changes in expanded clonotypes may potentially have been confounded. Observed TCR beta diversity per million T cells fell roughly linearly with age, and a significant reduction was already apparent by age around 40.

The junction carries 9 bases between V and J, which are trimmed by 2 bases and 2 bases respectively. The CDR3 runs 14 residues from the cysteine to the phenylalanine. Of all the DNA, just the CDR3 is kept, 42 bases in frame from base 1. The germline V gene encodes CDR1 MNHNY and CDR2 SVGAGI (reference sequence). Worth noting for this clonotype: Its specific antigen is unknown. Per-nucleotide qualities are absent, and no much larger clonotype sits a single base away.

Library preparation used 5' RACE. Sequencing used an Illumina HiSeq 2500. The second PCR ran for about 6 to 12 cycles and used a J-beta primer mix along with a sample-barcoded 5' primer. A template-switch 5' adaptor carrying 12 random nucleotides introduced a unique molecular identifier onto each TCR beta cDNA molecule. Each sample yielded at least 2.5 million CDR3-containing paired-end reads. First-strand cDNA synthesis was performed from all RNA using the Mint cDNA synthesis kit, with priming by a TRBC-specific oligonucleotide. Following uracil-DNA glycosylase treatment, a first 18-cycle PCR with universal primers M1SS and BC2_uni_R was performed on all cDNA. Under the source paper's analysis protocol: For normalization, 1 million high-quality reads were randomly selected from each sample, with every read carrying a distinct molecular identifier. Instead of being binned into consensus sequences, reads that shared molecular identifiers were thrown out. CDR3 identification, clonotype clustering and error correction used MiTCR with a Q25 quality threshold and the strictest error-elimination algorithm. A nonparametric unseen species model using Euler transformation provided a lower-bound estimate of total TCR beta diversity. In TCRdb, the public reads were trimmed at Q25 with fastp and aligned with MiXCR, with productive beta chains retained. Rows merge per CDR3 protein into single entries with the most common DNA and genes. TCRdb's processing, not the authors' own work, is the source of the V and J calls. For this sample there are 600,000 to 800,000 distinct CDR3 sequences; around 50% appear just once. Approximately 13% of the sample is taken by the ten largest.

Donors were 30 to 45 systemically healthy Caucasian individuals from Russia aged roughly 6 to 100 years. Each donor gave 8 to 10 milliliters of peripheral blood, collected into EDTA-treated Vacutainer tubes. Ficoll-Paque density-gradient centrifugation was used to isolate PBMCs, with at least 7 million per sample. Trizol reagent was used to extract total RNA from PBMCs, with at least 6 micrograms per sample. For every donor, an aliquot of PBMCs went through flow cytometry to measure the percentages of naive CD45RAhigh/CD27high T cells. The receptor was derived from a woman older than 75 in good health. The sequenced material came from blood. The sequence links TRBV6-6 to TRBJ1-1; TRBD1 might be the D gene, on 5 matching bases. The base sequence is TGTGCCAGCAGTTACGTACAGGTAAACACTGAAGCTTTCTTT. This gives the protein CASSYVQVNTEAFF.